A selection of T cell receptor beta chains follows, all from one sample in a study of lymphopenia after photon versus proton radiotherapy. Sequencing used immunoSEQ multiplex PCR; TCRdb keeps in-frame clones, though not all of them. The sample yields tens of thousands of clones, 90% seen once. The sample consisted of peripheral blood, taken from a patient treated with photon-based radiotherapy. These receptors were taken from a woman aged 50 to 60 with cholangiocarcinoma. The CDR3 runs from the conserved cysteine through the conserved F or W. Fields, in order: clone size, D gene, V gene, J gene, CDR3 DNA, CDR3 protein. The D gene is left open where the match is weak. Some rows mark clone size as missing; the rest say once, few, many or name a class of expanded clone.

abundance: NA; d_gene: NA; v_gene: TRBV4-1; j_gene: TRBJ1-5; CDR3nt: TGCGCCAGCAGCCAAGATCCGAAGCAGCCCCAGCATTTT; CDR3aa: CASSQDPKQPQHF
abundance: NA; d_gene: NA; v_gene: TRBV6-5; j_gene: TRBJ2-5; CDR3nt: TGTGCCAGCAGCCCCATAGGCAGTGGGGAGACCCAGTACTTC; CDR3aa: CASSPIGSGETQYF
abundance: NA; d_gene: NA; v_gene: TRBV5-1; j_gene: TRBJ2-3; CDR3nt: TGCGCCAGCGGGGGCCCGCGGGCAGATACGCAGTATTTT; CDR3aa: CASGGPRADTQYF
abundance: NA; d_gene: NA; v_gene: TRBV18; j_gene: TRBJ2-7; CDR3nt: TGTGCCAGCTCACTGGGACCGGGGGCCTCCTACGAGCAGTACTTC; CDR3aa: CASSLGPGASYEQYF
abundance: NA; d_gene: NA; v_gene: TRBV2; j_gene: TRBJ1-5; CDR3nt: TGTGCCAGCAGTGTTAGTGTGACCCGCCCTAAGCCCCAGCATTTT; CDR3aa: CASSVSVTRPKPQHF
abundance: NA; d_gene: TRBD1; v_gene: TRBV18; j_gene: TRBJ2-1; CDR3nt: TGTGCCAGCTCACCAGGGGGACAGGTCAATGAGCAGTTCTTC; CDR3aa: CASSPGGQVNEQFF
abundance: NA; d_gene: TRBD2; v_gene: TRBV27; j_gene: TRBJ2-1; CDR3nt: TGTGCCAGTGCGGCGGGGGTTCCCTACAATGAGCAGTTCTTC; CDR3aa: CASAAGVPYNEQFF
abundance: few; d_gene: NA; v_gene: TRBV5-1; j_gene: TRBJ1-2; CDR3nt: TGCGCCAGCAGCTTACAGGGACCTTATGGCTACACCTTC; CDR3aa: CASSLQGPYGYTF
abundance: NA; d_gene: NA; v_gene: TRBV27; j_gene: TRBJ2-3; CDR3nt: TGTGCCAGCGGGGGCACAGATACGCAGTATTTT; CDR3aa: CASGGTDTQYF
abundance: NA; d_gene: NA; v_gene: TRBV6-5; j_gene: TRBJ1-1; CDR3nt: TGTGCCAGCAGACCCGACAGGAGGGGAAACACTGAAGCTTTCTTT; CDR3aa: CASRPDRRGNTEAFF
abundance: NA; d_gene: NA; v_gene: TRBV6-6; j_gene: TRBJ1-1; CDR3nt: TGTGCCAGCAGTAATCCGGGACGGAACACTGAAGCTTTCTTT; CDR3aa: CASSNPGRNTEAFF
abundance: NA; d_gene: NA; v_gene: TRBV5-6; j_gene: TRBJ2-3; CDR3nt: TGTGCCAGCAGCTCACAACTAACGCTGATTGATGGCCCTACGCAGTATTTT; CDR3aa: CASSSQLTLIDGPTQYF
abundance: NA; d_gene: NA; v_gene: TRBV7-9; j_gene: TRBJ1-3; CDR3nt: TGTGCCAGCAGCCCCAGGGTTACGGGAAACACCATATATTTT; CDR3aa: CASSPRVTGNTIYF
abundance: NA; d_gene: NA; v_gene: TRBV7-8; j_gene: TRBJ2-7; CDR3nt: TGTGCCAGCAGCTTCGGGGGAGTGGCAGTCTCCTACGAGCAGTACTTC; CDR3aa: CASSFGGVAVSYEQYF
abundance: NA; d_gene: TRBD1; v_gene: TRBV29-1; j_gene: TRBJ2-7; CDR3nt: TGCAGCGTTGTTGGTAGGGGGCTAAGTAATGCCGAGCAGTACTTC; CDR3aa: CSVVGRGLSNAEQYF
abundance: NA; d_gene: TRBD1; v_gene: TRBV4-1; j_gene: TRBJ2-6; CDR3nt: TGCGCCAGCAGCCAGGAACCACAGGGGGCGCTGGGGGCCAACGTCCTGACTTTC; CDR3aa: CASSQEPQGALGANVLTF
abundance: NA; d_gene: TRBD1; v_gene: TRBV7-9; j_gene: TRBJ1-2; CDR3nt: TGTGCCAGCAGCTTGGGGTCAGGGGGCTATGGCTACACCTTC; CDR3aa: CASSLGSGGYGYTF
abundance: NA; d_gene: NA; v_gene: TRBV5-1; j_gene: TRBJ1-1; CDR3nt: TGCGCCAGCGGACCCGACAGCATTTGGACTGAAGCTTTCTTT; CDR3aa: CASGPDSIWTEAFF
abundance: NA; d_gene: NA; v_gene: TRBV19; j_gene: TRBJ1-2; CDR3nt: TGTGCCAGTAGTCTCGAACCCGGGGGCGGCTACACCTTC; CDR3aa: CASSLEPGGGYTF
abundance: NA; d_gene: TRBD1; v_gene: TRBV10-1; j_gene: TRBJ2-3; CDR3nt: TGCGCCAGCGGGCCGGGACAGGGGGACACAGATACGCAGTATTTT; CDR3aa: CASGPGQGDTDTQYF
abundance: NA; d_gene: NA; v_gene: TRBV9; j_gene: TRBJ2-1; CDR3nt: TGTGCCAGCAGCGTACACGGGGGAGGTTATGAGCAGTTCTTC; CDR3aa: CASSVHGGGYEQFF
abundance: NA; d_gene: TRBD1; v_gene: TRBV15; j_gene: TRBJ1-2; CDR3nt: TGTGCCACCAGCAGAAACAGGGGTTTTGACTATGGCTACACCTTC; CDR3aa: CATSRNRGFDYGYTF
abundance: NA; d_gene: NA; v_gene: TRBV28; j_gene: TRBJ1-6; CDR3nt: TGTGCCAGCAGTTTAGACGGGGCAGGGAATTCACCCCTCCACTTT; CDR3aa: CASSLDGAGNSPLHF
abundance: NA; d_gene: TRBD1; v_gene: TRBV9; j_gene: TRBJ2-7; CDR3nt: TGTGCCAGCAGTGATGAACAGGGGTTCGAGCAGTACTTC; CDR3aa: CASSDEQGFEQYF
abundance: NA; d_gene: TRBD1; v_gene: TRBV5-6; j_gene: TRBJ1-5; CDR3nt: TGTGCCAGCAGCTTGGCGGGAGGGGGCTACAATCAGCCCCAGCATTTT; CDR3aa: CASSLAGGGYNQPQHF
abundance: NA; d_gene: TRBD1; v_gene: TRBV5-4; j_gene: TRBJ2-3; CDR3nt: TGTGCCAGCAGCCGGGACAGCGCGAGCACAGATACGCAGTATTTT; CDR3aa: CASSRDSASTDTQYF
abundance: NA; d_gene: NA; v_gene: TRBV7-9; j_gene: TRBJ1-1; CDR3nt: TGTGCCAGCAGCCCGGCCGGACTGAACACTGAAGCTTTCTTT; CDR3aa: CASSPAGLNTEAFF
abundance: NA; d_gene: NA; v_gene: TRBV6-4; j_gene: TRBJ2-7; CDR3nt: TGTGCCAGCAGTCCCGGACAGTATAGCTCCTACGAGCAGTACTTC; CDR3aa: CASSPGQYSSYEQYF
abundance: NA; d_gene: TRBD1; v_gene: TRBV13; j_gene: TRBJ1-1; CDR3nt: TGTGCCAGCAGTCTTCAGGGGGCGAAAACTTTCTTT; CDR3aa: CASSLQGAKTFF
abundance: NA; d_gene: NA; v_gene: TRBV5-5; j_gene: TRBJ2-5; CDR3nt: TGTGCCAGCAGCTTGTCCCCAGGGTGGGAAGAGACCCAGTACTTC; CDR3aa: CASSLSPGWEETQYF
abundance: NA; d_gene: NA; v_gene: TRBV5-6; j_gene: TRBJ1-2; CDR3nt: TGTGCCAGCAGCTTGCGCTTTGCCAGGTGGTCGAAGGATAGTGGCTACACCTTC; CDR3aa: CASSLRFARWSKDSGYTF
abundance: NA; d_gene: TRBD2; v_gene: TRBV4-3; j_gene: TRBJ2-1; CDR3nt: TGCGCCAGCAGCCCAGGCCGGGAGGTGCGCAATGAGCAGTTCTTC; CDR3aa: CASSPGREVRNEQFF
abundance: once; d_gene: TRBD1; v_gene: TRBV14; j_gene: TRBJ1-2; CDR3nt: TGTGCCAGCAGCCGATTCAGGGGGTGGAACTATGGCTACACCTTC; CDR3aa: CASSRFRGWNYGYTF
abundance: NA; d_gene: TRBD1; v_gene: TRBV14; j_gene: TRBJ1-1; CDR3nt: TGTGCCAGCAGCCAAATACAGGGGGCGGGTACTGAAGCTTTCTTT; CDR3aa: CASSQIQGAGTEAFF
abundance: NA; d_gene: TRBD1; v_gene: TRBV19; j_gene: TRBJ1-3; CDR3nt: TGTGCCAGTACCTGGGACAGGGGGCGAAACACCATATATTTT; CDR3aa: CASTWDRGRNTIYF
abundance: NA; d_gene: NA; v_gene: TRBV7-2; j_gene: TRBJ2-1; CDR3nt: TGTGCCAGCTCCCTCCGTGACAATGAGCAGTTCTTC; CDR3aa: CASSLRDNEQFF
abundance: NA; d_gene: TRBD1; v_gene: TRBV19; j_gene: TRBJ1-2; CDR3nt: TGTGCCAGTGGGTCCTCACAGGGGCTCTATGGCTACACCTTC; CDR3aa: CASGSSQGLYGYTF
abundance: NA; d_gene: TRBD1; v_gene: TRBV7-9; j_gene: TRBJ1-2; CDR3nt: TGTGCCAGCAGCCCCTCTACGGGTGACAGGGGGCTTGATGGCTACACCTTC; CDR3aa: CASSPSTGDRGLDGYTF
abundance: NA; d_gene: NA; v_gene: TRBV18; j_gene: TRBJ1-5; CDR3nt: TGTGCCAGCTCACCCTCGGGGGGCAATCAGCCCCAGCATTTT; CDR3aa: CASSPSGGNQPQHF
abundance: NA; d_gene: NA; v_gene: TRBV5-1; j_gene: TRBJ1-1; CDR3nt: TGCGCCAGCAGCCTACCGACACAATCCACTGAAGCTTTCTTT; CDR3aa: CASSLPTQSTEAFF
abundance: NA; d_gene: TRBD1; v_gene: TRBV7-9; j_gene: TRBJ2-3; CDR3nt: TGTGCCAGCAGCCGACAGGGGGGAGCAGGTACGCAGTATTTT; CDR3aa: CASSRQGGAGTQYF
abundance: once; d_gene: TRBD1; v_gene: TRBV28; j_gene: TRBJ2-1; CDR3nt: TGTGCCAGCAGTTTTCTCCTCCAAAACCGGGACAGGGACAATGAGCAGTTCTTC; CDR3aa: CASSFLLQNRDRDNEQFF
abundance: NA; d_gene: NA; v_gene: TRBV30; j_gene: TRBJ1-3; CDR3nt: TGTGCCTGGACCCCGCAGGTCTCTGGAAACACCATATATTTT; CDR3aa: CAWTPQVSGNTIYF
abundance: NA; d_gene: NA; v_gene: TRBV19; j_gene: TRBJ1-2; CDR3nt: TGTGCCACCCTCCTCGACGGACAGTCCAACTATGGCTACACCTTC; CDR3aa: CATLLDGQSNYGYTF
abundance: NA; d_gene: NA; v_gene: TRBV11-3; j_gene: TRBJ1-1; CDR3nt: TGTGCCAGCAGCTTAGATGGTCTGGCGAACACTGAAGCTTTCTTT; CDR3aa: CASSLDGLANTEAFF
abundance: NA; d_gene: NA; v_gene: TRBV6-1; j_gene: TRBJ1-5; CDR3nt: TGTGCCAGCACTGAACTAGCGGATCCGGGGCCCCAGCATTTT; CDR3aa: CASTELADPGPQHF
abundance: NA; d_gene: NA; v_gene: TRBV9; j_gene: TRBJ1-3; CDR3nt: TGTGCCAGCAGCGTAGTTCCAGTGAATAGAGAAAACACCATATATTTT; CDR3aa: CASSVVPVNRENTIYF
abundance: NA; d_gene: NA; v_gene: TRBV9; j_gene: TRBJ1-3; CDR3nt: TGTGCCAGCAGCGCCTCAGGGCTTGGAAACACCATATATTTT; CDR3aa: CASSASGLGNTIYF
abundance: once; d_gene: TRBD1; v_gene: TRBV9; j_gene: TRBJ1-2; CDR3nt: TGTGCCAGCAGCGGGGACAGGGGGCGGGTTGGCTACACCTTC; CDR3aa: CASSGDRGRVGYTF